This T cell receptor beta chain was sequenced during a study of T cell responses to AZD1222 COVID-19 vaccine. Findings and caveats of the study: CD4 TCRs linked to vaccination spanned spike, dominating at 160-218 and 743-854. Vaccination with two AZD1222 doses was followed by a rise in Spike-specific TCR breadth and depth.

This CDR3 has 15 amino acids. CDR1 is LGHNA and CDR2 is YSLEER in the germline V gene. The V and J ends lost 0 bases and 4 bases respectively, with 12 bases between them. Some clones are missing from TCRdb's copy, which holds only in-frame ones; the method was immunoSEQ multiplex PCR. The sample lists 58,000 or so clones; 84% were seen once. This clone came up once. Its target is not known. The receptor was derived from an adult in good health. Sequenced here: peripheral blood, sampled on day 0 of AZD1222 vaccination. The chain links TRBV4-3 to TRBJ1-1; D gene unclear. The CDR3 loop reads CASSQDPSPSTEAFF. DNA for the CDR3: TGCGCCAGCAGCCAAGATCCCTCACCAAGCACTGAAGCTTTCTTT.